These 17 T cell receptor beta chains came from one sample sequenced in a study of PD-L1 blockade in urothelial cancer. Assay: immunoSEQ multiplex PCR; the TCRdb copy retains only in-frame clones and omits some. Among tens of thousands of clones, approximately 84% were seen once, and the ten largest hold 1% to 1.5%. Described time point: pretreatment peripheral blood. The sequences come from PBMCs, collected around atezolizumab (anti-PD-L1) treatment. The receptors stem from a middle-aged man with urothelial cancer.

The J gene is TRBJ2-7, the V gene TRBV4-3; 8 nucleotides align to TRBD1. The CDR3 has 15 residues. Germline trimming cut 4 bases from V and 4 bases from J; bases unmatched to any gene: 9. In germline, CDR1 is LGHNA, CDR2 YSLEER. The chain's CDR3 is CASSPQGQGRYEQYF. Here the CDR3 DNA reads TGCGCCAGCAGCCCCCAAGGACAGGGTCGATACGAGCAGTACTTC.

The chain employs TRBV30 and TRBJ2-7, with TRBD2 matching 7 bases. CDR1 is GTSNPN and CDR2 is SVGIG in the germline V gene (reference sequence). The CDR3 spans 13 residues. V trimming: 3 bases; J trimming: 3 bases; junction bases outside the gene matches: 5. The CDR3 loop reads CAWSVGGNYEQYF. CDR3 sequence (DNA): TGTGCCTGGAGCGTCGGGGGGAACTACGAGCAGTACTTC.

V and J are TRBV18 and TRBJ2-5; 13 nucleotides agree with TRBD2. The CDR3 is made up of 19 amino acids. Trimming removed 3 bases from V and 1 base from J; junction bases left unmatched: 11. Germline assignment: CDR1 KGHSH and CDR2 LQKENI. The CDR3 coding sequence is TGTGCCAGCTCACCCAATCCGGGACTAGCGGGATGGTTCCAAGAGACCCAGTACTTC. This gives the protein CASSPNPGLAGWFQETQYF. Combining the CDR3 with reference TRBV18 and TRBJ2-5 gives the whole variable domain NAGVMQNPRHLVRRRGQEARLRCSPMKGHSHVYWYRQLPEEGLKFMVYLQKENIIDESGMPKERFSAEFPKEGPSILRIQQVVRGDSAAYFCASSPNPGLAGWFQETQYFGPGTRLLVL.

This chain uses TRBV9 with TRBJ2-2; 9 nucleotides agree with TRBD2. The V segment lost 3 bases and the J segment 3 bases; nucleotides outside the gene matches: 9. CDR1 and CDR2 (germline): SGDLS, YYNGEE. The CDR3 loop spans 17 amino acids. CDR3 residues: CASSARDSGSHTGELFF. For the CDR3, the DNA is TGTGCCAGCAGCGCCCGAGATAGCGGGAGTCACACCGGGGAGCTGTTTTTT.

J is TRBJ1-2 and V is TRBV6-5; D may be TRBD1 (5 bases). Germline V gene lookup returns CDR1 MNHEY and CDR2 SVGAGI. V lost 7 bases and J 6 bases, leaving 21 bases between the germline ends. This CDR3 region has 15 residues. DNA of the CDR3: TGTGCCAGCACCTCACGGGGGTTGGGGATAGATGGCTACACCTTC. This gives the protein CASTSRGLGIDGYTF.

This chain uses TRBV30 with TRBJ2-3; D uncertain. The CDR3 is made up of 17 amino acids. V was pared by 2 bases and J by 1 base, with 19 bases between. Germline lookup yields CDR1 GTSNPN and CDR2 SVGIG (reference sequence). The CDR3 protein is CAWSFSFSDLGTDTQYF. The DNA of the CDR3 is TGTGCCTGGAGTTTCTCTTTCAGTGATCTAGGCACAGATACGCAGTATTTT.

In DNA, the CDR3 is TGTGCCAGCAGCAAACAGGGTTATGAAAAACTGTTTTTT. It is translated as CASSKQGYEKLFF. V and J are TRBV21-1 and TRBJ1-4; the D call of TRBD1 is as the table states it, not checked on the DNA. TRBV21-1 is described as a pseudogene. The CDR3 consists of 13 residues.

The V call is TRBV4-1, the J call TRBJ2-5; TRBD2 matches at 9 bases. The germline V gene encodes CDR1 MGHRA and CDR2 YSYEKL. V dropped 4 bases and J dropped 1; count of bases not matched to a gene: 7. The CDR3 is 16 residues long. CDR3 sequence reads: CASSPPGGRAQETQYF. CDR3 sequence (DNA): TGCGCCAGCAGCCCCCCTGGCGGGAGGGCCCAAGAGACCCAGTACTTC.

The chain joins TRBV30 to TRBJ1-2; the D is unclear. The length of the CDR3 is 11 residues. With 2 bases removed from V and 10 bases from J, the gap between germline ends came to 11 bases. The germline CDR1 and CDR2 sequences are GTSNPN and SVGIG (reference sequence). The CDR3 nucleotides read TGTGCCTGGAGTCCAGGTTTGAACTACACCTTC. Translating gives CAWSPGLNYTF.

The rearrangement links TRBV27 to TRBJ2-7; D is ambiguous. The germline V gene has CDR1 MNHEY and CDR2 SMNVEV (reference sequence). The CDR3 extends over 13 amino acids. V lost 0 bases to trimming and J lost 1 base, with 4 bases between them. The CDR3 here is CASSLSESYEQYF. As DNA, the CDR3 is TGTGCCAGCAGTTTATCAGAGTCCTACGAGCAGTACTTC.

The rearrangement uses TRBV18 and TRBJ2-3; no reliable D call. The V gene lost 0 bases and the J gene lost 5 bases, with 6 bases spanning the gap. The germline V gene encodes CDR1 KGHSH and CDR2 LQKENI. This CDR3 comprises 13 residues. CDR3 in amino acids: CASSPPSGDTQYF. In DNA, the CDR3 is TGTGCCAGCTCACCACCGAGTGGAGATACGCAGTATTTT.

This clone was observed a few times. The rearrangement joins TRBV30 to TRBJ1-1; the D is unclear. Germline lookup yields CDR1 GTSNPN and CDR2 SVGIG (reference sequence). The CDR3 extends over 12 amino acids. The V end lost 3 bases, the J end lost 1 base, and 6 bases lay between the germline ends. CDR3 in DNA: TGTGCCTGGAGCTGGGCGAACACTGAAGCTTTCTTT. Translating it yields CAWSWANTEAFF.

The DNA of the CDR3 is TGCGCCAGCAGCGACTTCCCCTGGGCAGATACGCAGTATTTT. Translating it yields CASSDFPWADTQYF. The chain couples TRBV5-1 to TRBJ2-3; D is undetermined. The germline V gene encodes CDR1 SGHRS and CDR2 YFSETQ. V lost 4 bases to trimming and J lost 4 bases, with 13 bases between them. The CDR3 sequence is 14 residues long. The entire variable domain, with the rest obtained from reference TRBV5-1 and TRBJ2-3, is as follows: KAGVTQTPRYLIKTRGQQVTLSCSPISGHRSVSWYQQTPGQGLQFLFEYFSETQRNKGNFPGRFSGRQFSNSRSEMNVSTLELGDSALYLCASSDFPWADTQYFGPGTRLTVL.

This clone has only one observation. The rearrangement links TRBV6-4 to TRBJ2-3, with a tentative D call TRBD2 (5 bases). The CDR3 totals 16 residues. V was clipped by 0 bases and J by 2 bases, with 12 bases between them. CDR1 MRHNA and CDR2 SNTAGT come from the germline V gene. The CDR3 region has the DNA TGTGCCAGCAGTGACTCGTCGGGGAACCCCACAGATACGCAGTATTTT. Translation gives CASSDSSGNPTDTQYF.

The chain carries TRBV5-1 and TRBJ1-1; the D gene is possibly TRBD1 (5 bases). This CDR3 has 14 residues. Germline V gene lookup returns CDR1 SGHRS and CDR2 YFSETQ. V lost 3 bases to trimming and J lost 1 base, with 10 bases between them. The CDR3 DNA sequence: TGCGCCAGCAGCTCGGGGGGAGGGAACACTGAAGCTTTCTTT. Translated, it gives CASSSGGGNTEAFF.

The chain recombines TRBV11-2 with TRBJ2-3; tentative D call: TRBD2 (6 bases). Germline CDR1 reads SGHAT; CDR2 reads FQNNGV. This CDR3 has 16 residues. The V end lost 5 bases, the J end lost 3 bases, and 18 bases lay between the germline ends. The CDR3 DNA reads TGTGCCAGCAGCCCTTATAGGGGACTGGAGACAGATACGCAGTATTTT. The encoded protein is CASSPYRGLETDTQYF.

The chain links TRBV9 to TRBJ2-7; tentatively, D is TRBD2 (5 bases). Deletions cut 3 bases from V and 1 base from J, with 11 bases between. The CDR3 sequence is 14 residues long. CDR1 SGDLS and CDR2 YYNGEE come from the germline V gene. CDR3 coding DNA: TGTGCCAGCAGCGCAGAAGGAGGTTCCTACGAGCAGTACTTC. Amino acid sequence: CASSAEGGSYEQYF.